This T cell receptor (beta chain) derives from a study of human T cells and chemical hapten exposure. Study overall: Predominantly women, the patients had alopecia areata, totalis or universalis. Regarding the study as a whole: Against controls, expanded TCRs gave rise to significantly more large CDR3 similarity clusters.

TCRdb re-called the RACE reads with MiXCR, one entry per CDR3 protein. The table records around 120,000 distinct CDR3 sequences, roughly an eighth of them present only once. On this clonotype itself: Its antigen is not known.

V lost 5 bases and J 2 bases, leaving 7 bases between the germline ends. Germline V gene data show CDR1 as LNHDA and CDR2 as SQIVND (reference sequence). The CDR3 consists of 14 residues. Time point specified: patch test 1, 2 weeks after DPC sensitization. Specified treatment: therapeutic diphenylcyclopropenone sensitization with weekly scalp DPC. Ahead of applying each patch test, blood was sampled. The clonotype was recovered from a woman in her forties or fifties with alopecia areata. Some clones in this sample may be carry-over from other donors' samples. The gene calls are TRBV19 and TRBJ2-6; TRBD1 is a possible D gene (6 bases). This material consisted of whole blood, taken in connection with sensitization to the hapten diphenylcyclopropenone (DPC). CDR3 DNA: TGTGCCAGTAGTCCAGGGGCTGGGGCCAACGTCCTGACTTTC. It is translated as CASSPGAGANVLTF.